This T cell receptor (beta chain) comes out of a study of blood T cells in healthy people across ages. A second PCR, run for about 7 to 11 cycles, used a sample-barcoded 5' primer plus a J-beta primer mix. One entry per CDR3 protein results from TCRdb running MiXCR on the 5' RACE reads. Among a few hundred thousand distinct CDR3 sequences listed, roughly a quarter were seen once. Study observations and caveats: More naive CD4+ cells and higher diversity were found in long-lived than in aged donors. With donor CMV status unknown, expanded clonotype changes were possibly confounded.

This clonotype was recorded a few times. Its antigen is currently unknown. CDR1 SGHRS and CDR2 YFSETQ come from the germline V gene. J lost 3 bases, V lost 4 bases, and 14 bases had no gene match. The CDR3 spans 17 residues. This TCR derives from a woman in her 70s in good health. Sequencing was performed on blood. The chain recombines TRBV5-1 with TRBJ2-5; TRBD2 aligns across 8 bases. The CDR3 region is CASSPDNGREDEETQYF. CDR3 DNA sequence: TGCGCCAGCAGCCCAGACAACGGGAGGGAGGATGAAGAGACCCAGTACTTC.